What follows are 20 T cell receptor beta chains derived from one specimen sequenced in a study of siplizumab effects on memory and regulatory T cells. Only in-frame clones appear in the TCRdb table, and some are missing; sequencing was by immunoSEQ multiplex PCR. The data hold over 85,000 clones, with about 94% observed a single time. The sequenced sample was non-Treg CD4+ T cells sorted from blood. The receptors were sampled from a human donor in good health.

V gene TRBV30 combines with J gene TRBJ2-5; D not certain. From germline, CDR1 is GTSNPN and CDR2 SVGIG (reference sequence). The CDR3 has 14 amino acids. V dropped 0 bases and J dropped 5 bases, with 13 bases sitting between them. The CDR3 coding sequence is TGTGCCTGGAGTGTTGGGCCTCCCGGGGAGACCCAGTACTTC. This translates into CAWSVGPPGETQYF.

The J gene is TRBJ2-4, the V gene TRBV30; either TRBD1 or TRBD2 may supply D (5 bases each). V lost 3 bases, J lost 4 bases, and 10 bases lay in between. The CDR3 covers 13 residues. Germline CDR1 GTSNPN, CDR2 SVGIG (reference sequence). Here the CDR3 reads CAWSGTSKNIQYF. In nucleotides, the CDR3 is TGTGCCTGGAGCGGGACGTCGAAAAACATTCAGTACTTC.

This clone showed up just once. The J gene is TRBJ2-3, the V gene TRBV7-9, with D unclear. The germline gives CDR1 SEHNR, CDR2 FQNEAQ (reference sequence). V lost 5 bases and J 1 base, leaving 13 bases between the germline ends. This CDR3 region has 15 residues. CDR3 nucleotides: TGTGCCAGCAGCGTAGACTGGGCACGCACAGATACGCAGTATTTT. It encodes CASSVDWARTDTQYF.

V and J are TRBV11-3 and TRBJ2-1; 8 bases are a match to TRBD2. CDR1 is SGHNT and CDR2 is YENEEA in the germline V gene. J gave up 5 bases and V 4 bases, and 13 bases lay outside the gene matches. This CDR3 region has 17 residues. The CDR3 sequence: CASSSETSVKPDNEQFF. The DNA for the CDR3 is TGTGCCAGCAGCTCAGAGACTAGCGTAAAGCCCGACAATGAGCAGTTCTTC.

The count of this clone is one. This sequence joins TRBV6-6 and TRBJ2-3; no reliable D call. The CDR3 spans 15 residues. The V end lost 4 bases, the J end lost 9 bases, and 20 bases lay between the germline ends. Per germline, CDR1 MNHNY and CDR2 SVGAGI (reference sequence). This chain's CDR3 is CASSSHTDKPKTQYF. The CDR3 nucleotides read TGTGCCAGCAGTTCCCACACCGACAAGCCGAAGACGCAGTATTTT.

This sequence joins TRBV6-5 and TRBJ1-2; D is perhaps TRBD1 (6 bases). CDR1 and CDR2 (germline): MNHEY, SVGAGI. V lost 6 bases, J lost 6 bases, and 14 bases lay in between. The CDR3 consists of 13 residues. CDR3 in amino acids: CASRDRVHDGYTF. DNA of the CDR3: TGTGCCAGCAGGGACAGAGTCCATGATGGCTACACCTTC.

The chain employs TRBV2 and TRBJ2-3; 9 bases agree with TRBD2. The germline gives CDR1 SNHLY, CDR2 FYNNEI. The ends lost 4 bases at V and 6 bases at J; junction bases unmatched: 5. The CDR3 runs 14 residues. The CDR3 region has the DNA TGTGCCAGCAGTGGGGCGGGGGGGCTGGATACGCAGTATTTT. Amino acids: CASSGAGGLDTQYF.

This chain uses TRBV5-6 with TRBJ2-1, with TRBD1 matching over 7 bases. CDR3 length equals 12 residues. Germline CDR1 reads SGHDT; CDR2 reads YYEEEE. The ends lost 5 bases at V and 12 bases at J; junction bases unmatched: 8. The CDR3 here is CASSYRGLGQFF. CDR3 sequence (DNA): TGTGCCAGCAGTTACAGGGGTTTAGGGCAGTTCTTC. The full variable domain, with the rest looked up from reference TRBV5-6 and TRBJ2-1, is DAGVTQSPTHLIKTRGQQVTLRCSPKSGHDTVSWYQQALGQGPQFIFQYYEEEERQRGNFPDRFSGHQFPNYSSELNVNALLLGDSALYLCASSYRGLGQFFGPGTRLTVL.

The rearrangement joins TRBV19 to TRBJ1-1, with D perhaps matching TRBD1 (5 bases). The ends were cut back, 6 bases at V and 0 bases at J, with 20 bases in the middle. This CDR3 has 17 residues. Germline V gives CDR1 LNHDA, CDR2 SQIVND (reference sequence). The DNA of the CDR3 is TGTGCCAGTAGGGGAACGGGGGGGTCCTTCATGAACACTGAAGCTTTCTTT. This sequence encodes CASRGTGGSFMNTEAFF.

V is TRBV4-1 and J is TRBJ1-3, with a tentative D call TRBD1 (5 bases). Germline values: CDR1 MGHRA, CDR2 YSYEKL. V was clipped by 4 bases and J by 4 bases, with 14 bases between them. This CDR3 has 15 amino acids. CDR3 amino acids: CASSPQRAGGNTIYF. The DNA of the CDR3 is TGCGCCAGCAGCCCCCAGAGGGCAGGGGGAAACACCATATATTTT.

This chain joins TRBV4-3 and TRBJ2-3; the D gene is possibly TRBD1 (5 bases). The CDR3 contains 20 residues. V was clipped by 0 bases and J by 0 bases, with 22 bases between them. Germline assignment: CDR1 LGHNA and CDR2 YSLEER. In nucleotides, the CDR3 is TGCGCCAGCAGCCAAGATATGAGGCCAGGGTCGACCACTAGCACAGATACGCAGTATTTT. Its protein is CASSQDMRPGSTTSTDTQYF.

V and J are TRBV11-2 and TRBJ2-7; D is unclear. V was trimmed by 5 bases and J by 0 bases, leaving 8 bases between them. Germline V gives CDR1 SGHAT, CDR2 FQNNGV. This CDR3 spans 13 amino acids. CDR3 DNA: TGTGCCAGCAGCCAGACAAACTCCTACGAGCAGTACTTC. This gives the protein CASSQTNSYEQYF.

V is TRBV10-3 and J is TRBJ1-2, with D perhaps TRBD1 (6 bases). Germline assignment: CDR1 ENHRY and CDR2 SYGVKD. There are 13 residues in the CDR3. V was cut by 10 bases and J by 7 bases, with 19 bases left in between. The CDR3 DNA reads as TGTGCCAGCGGACGGGACACCAAAGCTGGCTACACCTTC. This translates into CASGRDTKAGYTF.

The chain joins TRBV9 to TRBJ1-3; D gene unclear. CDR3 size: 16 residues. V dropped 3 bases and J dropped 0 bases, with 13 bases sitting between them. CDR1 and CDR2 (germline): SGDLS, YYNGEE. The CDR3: CASSDDVGSSGNTIYF. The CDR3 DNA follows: TGTGCCAGCAGCGATGACGTAGGAAGCTCTGGAAACACCATATATTTT.

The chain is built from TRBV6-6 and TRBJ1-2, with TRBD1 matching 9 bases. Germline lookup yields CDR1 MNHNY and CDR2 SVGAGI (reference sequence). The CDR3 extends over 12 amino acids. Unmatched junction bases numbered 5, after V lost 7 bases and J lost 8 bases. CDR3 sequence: CASTRQGGGYTF. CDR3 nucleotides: TGTGCCAGCACTCGACAGGGGGGAGGCTACACCTTC.

The CDR3 coding sequence is TGTGCCTGGAGTGTAACCCCGGGACTAGCGGGGGAAGAGCAGTACTTC. It is translated as CAWSVTPGLAGEEQYF. V gene TRBV30 combines with J gene TRBJ2-7, with 14 bases that match TRBD2. CDR3 length: 16 amino acids. The ends lost 0 bases at V and 7 bases at J; junction bases unmatched: 8. The V gene's germline CDR1 is GTSNPN and CDR2 SVGIG (reference sequence).

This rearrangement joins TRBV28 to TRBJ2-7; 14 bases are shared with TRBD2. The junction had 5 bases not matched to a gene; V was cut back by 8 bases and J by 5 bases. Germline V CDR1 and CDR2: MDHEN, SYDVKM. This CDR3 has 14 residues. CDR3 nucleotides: TGTGCCAGCGGGCCGGGACTAGCGGGAGACGAGCAGTACTTC. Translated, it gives CASGPGLAGDEQYF. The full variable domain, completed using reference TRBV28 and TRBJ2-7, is DVKVTQSSRYLVKRTGEKVFLECVQDMDHENMFWYRQDPGLGLRLIYFSYDVKMKEKGDIPEGYSVSREKKERFSLILESASTNQTSMYLCASGPGLAGDEQYFGPGTRLTVT.

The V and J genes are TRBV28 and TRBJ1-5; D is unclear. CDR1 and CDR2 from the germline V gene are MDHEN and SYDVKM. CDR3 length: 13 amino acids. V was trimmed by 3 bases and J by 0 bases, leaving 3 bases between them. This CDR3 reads CASSLSSNQPQHF. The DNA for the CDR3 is TGTGCCAGCAGTTTGAGTAGCAATCAGCCCCAGCATTTT. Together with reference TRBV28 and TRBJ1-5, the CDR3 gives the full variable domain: DVKVTQSSRYLVKRTGEKVFLECVQDMDHENMFWYRQDPGLGLRLIYFSYDVKMKEKGDIPEGYSVSREKKERFSLILESASTNQTSMYLCASSLSSNQPQHFGDGTRLSIL.

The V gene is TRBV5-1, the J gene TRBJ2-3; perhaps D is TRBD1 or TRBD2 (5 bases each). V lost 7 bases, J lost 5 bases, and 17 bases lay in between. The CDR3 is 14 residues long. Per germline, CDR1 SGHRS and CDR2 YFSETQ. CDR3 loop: CASFLDGAGDTQYF. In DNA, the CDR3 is TGCGCCAGCTTCCTAGACGGGGCCGGAGATACGCAGTATTTT.

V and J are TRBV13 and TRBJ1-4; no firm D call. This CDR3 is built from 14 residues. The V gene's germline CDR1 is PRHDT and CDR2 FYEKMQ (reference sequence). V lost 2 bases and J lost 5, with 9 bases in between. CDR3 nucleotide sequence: TGTGCCAGCAGCTTAAAGGTCTCGAATGAAAAACTGTTTTTT. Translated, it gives CASSLKVSNEKLFF.